The 10 T cell receptor beta chains below were found in one sample sequenced in a study of regulatory T cells in long-lasting Graves disease. For TCR beta, libraries came from iRepertoire HTBI primers and Arm-PCR of CDR3 regions. From the multiplex PCR reads, TCRdb called clonotypes with MiXCR, one entry per CDR3 protein. The sample records roughly 490,000 distinct CDR3 sequences, roughly 22% being singletons. Described time point: persistent/refractory GD, antithyroid drugs over 5 years with positive TRAb. PBMC-extracted RNA yielded the TCR library. The sample was peripheral blood mononuclear cells (PBMCs), taken when the disease was refractory, from a patient treated with antithyroid drugs. These receptors originate from a female donor with Graves disease.

This clonotype has more than one count but fewer than ten. The chain combines TRBV5-1 with TRBJ1-2; D not resolved. V was cut by 0 bases and J by 4 bases, with 7 bases left in between. The CDR3 runs 13 residues. Germline lookup yields CDR1 SGHRS and CDR2 YFSETQ. The CDR3 region is CASSLAVSYGYTF. CDR3 in DNA: TGCGCCAGCAGCTTGGCCGTGAGCTATGGCTACACCTTC.

The chain carries TRBV4-1 and TRBJ1-1, with TRBD1 identical over 9 bases. CDR3 length: 18 amino acids. V lost 0 bases and J lost 0; bases outside the gene matches: 8. Germline-derived CDR1 and CDR2 are MGHRA and YSYEKL. For the CDR3, the DNA is TGCGCCAGCAGCCAAGATTGGGACAGGGCTTATTTGAACACTGAAGCTTTCTTT. It yields the protein CASSQDWDRAYLNTEAFF.

The chain recombines TRBV19 with TRBJ2-6, with D uncertain. Germline values: CDR1 LNHDA, CDR2 SQIVND (reference sequence). The CDR3 is 15 amino acids. V was clipped by 3 bases and J by 1 base, with 7 bases between them. In nucleotides, the CDR3 is TGTGCCAGTAGTATGTTGCCTTCTGGGGCCAACGTCCTGACTTTC. This encodes CASSMLPSGANVLTF.

The V and J genes are TRBV10-3 and TRBJ1-2; 8 bases fit TRBD1. Germline CDR1 ENHRY, CDR2 SYGVKD. The CDR3 loop spans 13 amino acids. The V gene end was trimmed by 5 bases and the J gene end by 8 bases; junction bases not matched to a gene: 7. Here the CDR3 reads CAISFQGAPGYTF. The CDR3 bases are TGTGCCATCAGTTTTCAGGGGGCGCCCGGCTACACCTTC.

The sample holds a few counts of this clonotype. The CDR3: CASSLRGLRSGANVLTF. The CDR3 region has the DNA TGTGCCAGCAGCTTACGGGGACTTCGCTCTGGGGCCAACGTCCTGACTTTC. The V call is TRBV7-9, the J call TRBJ2-6; a weak D match, TRBD2 (6 bases). Germline V gene lookup returns CDR1 SEHNR and CDR2 FQNEAQ (reference sequence). Deletions cut 2 bases from V and 0 bases from J, with 11 bases between. The CDR3 covers 17 residues.

The sample holds a few counts of this clonotype. The chain combines TRBV7-8 with TRBJ2-7, with D perhaps being TRBD1 or TRBD2 (5 bases each). V was pared by 5 bases and J by 3 bases, with 11 bases between. The CDR3 extends over 13 amino acids. Germline V CDR1 and CDR2: SGHVS, FQNEAQ. The DNA for the CDR3 is TGTGCCAGCAGCCGGGGACCGGTCTACGAGCAGTACTTC. Protein sequence: CASSRGPVYEQYF.

There are many counts of this clonotype. The chain links TRBV7-8 to TRBJ1-2; TRBD1 matches 9 bases. Germline values: CDR1 SGHVS, CDR2 FQNEAQ. The CDR3 has 15 residues. Germline trimming cut 4 bases from V and 3 bases from J; bases unmatched to any gene: 6. CDR3 sequence: CASSSMGQGYYGYTF. As DNA, the CDR3 is TGTGCCAGCAGCTCGATGGGACAGGGCTACTATGGCTACACCTTC.

A remark on this clonotype: Given the absence of the conserved phenylalanine or tryptophan at the CDR3 end, a read error is likely. The CDR3 DNA sequence: TGTGCCAGCAGCTGGGGGGGGGACTACGAGCAGTACTCC. This gives the protein CASSWGGDYEQYS. The chain uses TRBV7-2 and TRBJ2-7; 7 bases align to TRBD2. This CDR3 is 13 amino acids long. V was pared by 4 bases and J by 3 bases, with 3 bases of the junction left unmatched. Germline V lookup: CDR1 SGHTA, CDR2 FQGNSA.

The CDR3 DNA sequence: TGTGCCAGCACTTCGGACAGGGCCTACGAGCAGTACTTC. Residues: CASTSDRAYEQYF. The chain employs TRBV12-3 or TRBV12-4 and TRBJ2-7; 8 bases align to TRBD1. This CDR3 has 13 residues. J gave up 2 bases and V 7 bases, and 4 bases lay outside the gene matches.

The chain couples TRBV7-9 to TRBJ1-1, with D possibly being TRBD1 (5 bases). V was pared by 1 base and J by 5 bases, with 11 bases between. The CDR3 runs 14 residues. CDR1 is SEHNR and CDR2 is FQNEAQ in the germline V gene (reference sequence). CDR3 loop: CASSLGQGKTEAFF. The CDR3 nucleotides read TGTGCCAGCAGCTTAGGTCAGGGCAAGACTGAAGCTTTCTTT.